This record covers a single TCR beta chain. This CDR3 is built from 17 residues. V lost 0 bases and J lost 0, with 12 bases in between. Germline V CDR1 and CDR2: KGHSH, LQKENI. The sample originates from a study of shared clonotypes between healthy human individuals. Repertoires were generated with immunoSEQ multiplex PCR, while TCRdb's copy carries only in-frame clones and drops some. The sample lists around 480,000 clones; approximately 79% were seen once. Sequencing input: PBMCs. The chain recombines TRBV18 with TRBJ2-1, with D perhaps given as TRBD1 or TRBD2 (5 bases each). The receptor's source is a woman between 40 and 50 years old in good health. Some clones in this sample may be carry-over from other donors' samples. CDR3 in DNA: TGTGCCAGCTCACCACCGATGGGGGATAGCTCCTACAATGAGCAGTTCTTC. Translated, it gives CASSPPMGDSSYNEQFF.